This entry concerns a single T cell receptor beta chain. This specimen belongs to a study of blood T cell repertoires in COVID-19. Across the study: COVID-19 samples, acute and convalescent, were from the United States, Italy and Spain. T cells, B-cell-depleted T cells, or PBMCs supplied cDNA or gDNA.

Authors' processing steps: Reference gene primer amplification gave nucleated cell count estimates. The assay was immunoSEQ multiplex PCR, and TCRdb's table has in-frame clones only and misses some. V and J calls and clone size follow that table, whereas D and trimming were derived from the DNA. This sample yields about 240,000 clones, of which approximately 90% are seen a single time; more than 6% belongs to the top ten. CDR1 KGHSH and CDR2 LQKENI come from the germline V gene. The CDR3 covers 13 residues. Between the trimmed V and J ends, which lost 8 bases and 4 bases, there was a span of 14 bases.

Material: peripheral blood. The V gene is TRBV18, the J gene TRBJ1-2; no clear D gene. This clonotype was sampled from a man aged 60-69 years who had recovered from COVID-19. The CDR3 loop is CASRSGVGYGYTF. The CDR3 region has the DNA TGTGCCAGCCGATCCGGGGTGGGCTATGGCTACACCTTC.